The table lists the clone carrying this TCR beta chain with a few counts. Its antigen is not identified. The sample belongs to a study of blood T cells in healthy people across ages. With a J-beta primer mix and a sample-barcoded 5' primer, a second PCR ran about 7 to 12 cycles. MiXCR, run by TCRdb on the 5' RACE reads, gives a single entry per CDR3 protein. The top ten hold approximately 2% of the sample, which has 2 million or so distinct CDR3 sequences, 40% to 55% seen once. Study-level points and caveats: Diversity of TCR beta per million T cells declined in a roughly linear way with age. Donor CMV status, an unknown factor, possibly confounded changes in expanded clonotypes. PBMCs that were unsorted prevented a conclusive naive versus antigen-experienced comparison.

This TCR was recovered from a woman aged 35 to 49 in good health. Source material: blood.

The CDR3 spells CASSFGQKRNQPQHF. The CDR3 nucleotides read TGTGCCAGCAGTTTTGGGCAGAAACGCAATCAGCCCCAGCATTTT. The V call is TRBV28, the J call TRBJ1-5; D is undetermined. Looked up from germline, CDR1 is MDHEN and CDR2 is SYDVKM. The CDR3 spans 15 residues. Deletions cut 3 bases from V and 2 bases from J, with 11 bases between.